This passage covers 29 T cell receptor beta chains from one sample sequenced in a study of identical twins. TCRdb re-called the 5' RACE reads with MiXCR, one entry per CDR3 protein. The data contain a few hundred thousand distinct CDR3 sequences, about 18% of them singletons. Sequences were obtained from naive T cells sorted from blood. The source is a man aged 50 to 60 in good health.

The rearrangement joins TRBV12-3 or TRBV12-4 to TRBJ2-4; no clear D gene. V was cut by 2 bases and J by 1 base, with 6 bases left in between. The CDR3 runs 14 residues. CDR3 sequence: CASSLSAAKNIQYF. The CDR3, as DNA: TGTGCCAGCAGTTTATCAGCGGCCAAAAACATTCAGTACTTC.

V usage is TRBV5-1 and J usage is TRBJ2-1; 9 nucleotides align to TRBD2. This CDR3 has 16 residues. Germline values: CDR1 SGHRS, CDR2 YFSETQ. Trimming took 4 bases from V and 3 from J; bases not matched to a gene: 8. Written as DNA, the CDR3 is TGCGCCAGCAGCGACAGACTAGCGGCCATCTACAATGAGCAGTTCTTC. It is translated as CASSDRLAAIYNEQFF.

This clonotype was observed many times. V usage is TRBV6-1 and J usage is TRBJ1-5; 12 bases agree with TRBD1. The V gene's germline CDR1 is MNHNS and CDR2 SASEGT. The CDR3 spans 16 residues. V was pared by 10 bases and J by 4 bases, with 11 bases of the junction left unmatched. The CDR3 DNA sequence: TGTGCCATTACGGGACAGGGGGCCGTTGGGAATCAGCCCCAGCATTTT. Its translation: CAITGQGAVGNQPQHF.

This clonotype was recorded a few times. This rearrangement joins TRBV7-2 to TRBJ2-7; unclear D gene. The CDR3 totals 14 residues. The germline V gene has CDR1 SGHTA and CDR2 FQGNSA. V was pared by 0 bases and J by 0 bases, with 6 bases between. The CDR3 here is CASSLAPSSYEQYF. CDR3 DNA: TGTGCCAGCAGCTTAGCCCCAAGCTCCTACGAGCAGTACTTC.

The V call is TRBV7-2, the J call TRBJ2-3, with TRBD2 identical over 9 bases. Unmatched junction bases numbered 5, after V lost 1 base and J lost 0 bases. This CDR3 comprises 17 residues. Germline loops: CDR1 SGHTA, CDR2 FQGNSA. This CDR3 is CASSLVGGGASTDTQYF. CDR3 in DNA: TGTGCCAGCAGCTTAGTGGGCGGGGGGGCTAGCACAGATACGCAGTATTTT.

This clonotype occurred many times. The chain has TRBV20-1 and TRBJ1-2, with a weak D call TRBD1 (5 bases). Looked up from germline, CDR1 is DFQATT and CDR2 is SNEGSKA (reference sequence). The CDR3 is made up of 15 amino acids. V was trimmed by 0 bases and J by 4 bases, leaving 15 bases between them. The CDR3 protein is CSAREGTEASYGYTF. The CDR3, as DNA: TGCAGTGCTAGAGAAGGGACGGAGGCTAGCTATGGCTACACCTTC.

CDR3 amino acids: CASSSDRVRTEAFF. The CDR3 nucleotides are TGTGCCAGCAGCTCCGACAGGGTTAGAACTGAAGCTTTCTTT. The chain employs TRBV7-9 and TRBJ1-1, with 7 bases aligning to TRBD1. Germline V gives CDR1 SEHNR, CDR2 FQNEAQ (reference sequence). The CDR3 consists of 14 residues. The trim removed 4 bases at V and 5 bases at J, leaving 7 bases unmatched.

V gene TRBV4-2 combines with J gene TRBJ1-5, with 9 bases fitting TRBD1. J gave up 0 bases and V 5 bases, and 20 bases lay outside the gene matches. Germline values: CDR1 LGHNA, CDR2 YNFKEQ. The CDR3 covers 21 residues. The CDR3 spells CASSRRMQRTGEAYSNQPQHF. CDR3 coding DNA: TGTGCCAGCAGCAGACGGATGCAAAGGACAGGGGAGGCCTATAGCAATCAGCCCCAGCATTTT.

This clonotype occurred a few times. This chain connects TRBV12-3 or TRBV12-4 to TRBJ2-1; either TRBD1 or TRBD2 may supply D (5 bases each). This CDR3 has 11 amino acids. V shed 5 bases and J shed 9 bases, with 8 bases lying between them. The CDR3 nucleotides are TGTGCCAGCAGTCCAGGGACTGAGCAGTTCTTC. This encodes CASSPGTEQFF.

This clonotype has more than one count but fewer than ten. Compared with germline, one end of the junction differs, possibly owing to a read error. Here the CDR3 reads CASSLDAEPRF. CDR3 sequence (DNA): TGTGCCAGCAGCTTAGATGCTGAACCGCGGTTC. The J gene is TRBJ2-1, the V gene TRBV7-9; D is uncertain. The germline CDR1 and CDR2 sequences are SEHNR and FQNEAQ (reference sequence). This CDR3 spans 11 amino acids. The full variable domain, completed using reference TRBV7-9 and TRBJ2-1, is DTGVSQNPRHKITKRGQNVTFRCDPISEHNRLYWYRQTLGQGPEFLTYFQNEAQLEKSRLLSDRFSAERPKGSFSTLEIQRTEQGDSAMYLCASSLDAEPRFGPGTRLTVL.

Many counts were recorded for this clonotype. The V and J genes are TRBV10-3 and TRBJ2-7; 11 positions agree with TRBD1. Germline V gene data show CDR1 as ENHRY and CDR2 as SYGVKD. The V and J ends lost 4 bases and 2 bases, in that order; junction bases with no gene match: 7. The CDR3 is 16 residues long. CDR3 bases: TGTGCCATCAGTGTGGGACAGGGGGACGGAGCCTACGAGCAGTACTTC. Encoded protein: CAISVGQGDGAYEQYF.

A few counts support this clonotype. The rearrangement uses TRBV6-5 and TRBJ2-7; D not resolved. The CDR3 is 12 amino acids. V was clipped by 5 bases and J by 6 bases, with 11 bases between them. In germline, CDR1 is MNHEY, CDR2 SVGAGI. The CDR3 nucleotides read TGTGCCAGCAGTAGAAGGGATTCCGAGCAGTACTTC. Amino acid sequence: CASSRRDSEQYF.

This clonotype was counted at least ten times. J is TRBJ1-2 and V is TRBV2; D might be TRBD1 (6 bases). This CDR3 is 16 amino acids long. Germline CDR1 is SNHLY and CDR2 is FYNNEI. The V and J ends lost 8 bases and 1 base respectively, with 20 bases between them. The CDR3 bases are TGTGCCAGCGTCGAGCGGCGGACAGCCTTTAACTATGGCTACACCTTC. This gives the protein CASVERRTAFNYGYTF.

This clonotype was detected ten times or more. The gene calls are TRBV4-3 and TRBJ1-1; no firm D call. V was shortened by 0 bases and J by 0 bases, with 8 bases between the two germline ends. Per germline, CDR1 LGHNA and CDR2 YSLEER. This CDR3 has 15 amino acids. CDR3 coding DNA: TGCGCCAGCAGCCAAGAAGTACGCTTGAACACTGAAGCTTTCTTT. Amino acid sequence: CASSQEVRLNTEAFF.

This clonotype showed up many times. This rearrangement joins TRBV18 to TRBJ1-4; D is undetermined. This CDR3 has 15 residues. Germline CDR1 is KGHSH and CDR2 is LQKENI. Trimming left V 2 bases short and J 4 bases short, with 11 bases between. The CDR3 region is CASSPTRDFNEKLFF. CDR3 nucleotides: TGTGCCAGCTCACCAACCCGGGATTTTAATGAAAAACTGTTTTTT. The full variable domain, in which reference TRBV18 and TRBJ1-4 provide the parts outside the CDR3, is NAGVMQNPRHLVRRRGQEARLRCSPMKGHSHVYWYRQLPEEGLKFMVYLQKENIIDESGMPKERFSAEFPKEGPSILRIQQVVRGDSAAYFCASSPTRDFNEKLFFGSGTQLSVL.

The V gene is TRBV5-1, the J gene TRBJ2-3, with 7 bases fitting TRBD2. V lost 2 bases to trimming and J lost 2 bases; unmatched junction nucleotides: 11. CDR3 size: 17 residues. CDR1 SGHRS and CDR2 YFSETQ come from the germline V gene. The chain's CDR3 is CASSFNSGRENTDTQYF. The DNA for the CDR3 is TGCGCCAGCAGCTTTAATTCGGGGAGGGAAAACACAGATACGCAGTATTTT.

The chain is built from TRBV20-1 and TRBJ2-2, with D possibly TRBD2 on 6 matching bases. V was trimmed by 4 bases and J by 1 base, leaving 13 bases between them. Germline V gives CDR1 DFQATT, CDR2 SNEGSKA (reference sequence). This CDR3 region has 15 residues. The CDR3 is CSAKISGVNTGELFF. The CDR3 bases are TGCAGTGCTAAAATTTCGGGAGTGAACACCGGGGAGCTGTTTTTT.

The CDR3 is CASSQNNEQFF. CDR3 coding DNA: TGCGCCAGCAGTCAGAACAATGAGCAGTTCTTC. V gene TRBV4-1 combines with J gene TRBJ2-1; unclear D gene. The CDR3 spans 11 residues. Trimming stripped 6 bases from V and 5 bases from J, with 5 bases between. Germline assignment: CDR1 MGHRA and CDR2 YSYEKL.

The chain recombines TRBV20-1 with TRBJ2-1; D call uncertain. The germline gives CDR1 DFQATT, CDR2 SNEGSKA (reference sequence). This CDR3 region has 15 residues. The V end was cut by 4 bases, the J end by 0 bases, with 13 bases between. In DNA form, the CDR3 reads TGCAGTGCTATGGACGGGTTCCGCTCCTACAATGAGCAGTTCTTC. It is translated as CSAMDGFRSYNEQFF.

This clonotype came up many times. V is TRBV24-1 and J is TRBJ2-3; the D call may be TRBD1 or TRBD2 (6 bases each). Germline CDR1 is KGHDR and CDR2 is SFDVKD. V lost 2 bases and J 1 base, leaving 15 bases between the germline ends. The CDR3 covers 17 residues. Here the CDR3 reads CATSDSTEGGGTDTQYF. The CDR3 nucleotides read TGTGCCACCAGTGATTCGACGGAGGGGGGAGGCACAGATACGCAGTATTTT.

The CDR3 sequence is CSVGPGPYEQYF. Written as DNA, the CDR3 is TGCAGCGTTGGTCCGGGCCCCTACGAGCAGTACTTC. The chain employs TRBV29-1 and TRBJ2-7, with no clear D. The CDR3 length is 12 residues. CDR1 is SQVTM and CDR2 is ANQGSEA in the germline V gene. V was pared by 4 bases and J by 2 bases, with 9 bases between.

This chain links TRBV20-1 with TRBJ2-6; possible D gene TRBD1, 5 bases. This CDR3 is built from 15 residues. Trimming removed 2 bases at V and 0 bases at J, with 8 bases between. Germline loops: CDR1 DFQATT, CDR2 SNEGSKA (reference sequence). The CDR3: CSARPGNSGANVLTF. CDR3 DNA: TGCAGTGCTAGACCAGGGAACTCTGGGGCCAACGTCCTGACTTTC.

V and J are TRBV12-3 or TRBV12-4 and TRBJ2-6; a possible D gene is TRBD1 (6 bases). The CDR3 is made up of 17 amino acids. The V end was cut by 6 bases, the J end by 0 bases, with 15 bases between. The CDR3 here is CASRKTGLYSGANVLTF. DNA of the CDR3: TGTGCCAGCAGGAAGACAGGACTCTACTCTGGGGCCAACGTCCTGACTTTC.

This clonotype was counted only a few times. The chain couples TRBV21-1 to TRBJ2-2; TRBD1, as called in the table, went unchecked against the DNA. TRBV21-1 is listed as a pseudogene. The CDR3 runs to 15 residues. The CDR3 bases are TGTGCCAGCAGAGAACCGGGAAAAGAAGGCGGGGAGCTGTTTTTT. Its protein product is CASREPGKEGGELFF.

CDR3 sequence: CASSLRTGGSETQYF. The CDR3 DNA reads TGCGCCAGCAGCTTGCGGACAGGGGGTTCTGAGACCCAGTACTTC. The chain couples TRBV5-1 to TRBJ2-5; 10 bases line up with TRBD1. Germline CDR1 SGHRS, CDR2 YFSETQ. Germline trimming cut 1 base from V and 5 bases from J; bases unmatched to any gene: 5. CDR3 size: 15 residues.

This clonotype was observed a handful of times. This chain links TRBV7-9 with TRBJ2-6; D not resolved. The CDR3 sequence is 17 residues long. Germline lookup yields CDR1 SEHNR and CDR2 FQNEAQ (reference sequence). The V end lost 1 base, the J end lost 2 bases, and 12 bases lay between the germline ends. The CDR3 region has the DNA TGTGCCAGCAGCTTAGGGACGGGCCAGCCTGGGGCCAACGTCCTGACTTTC. This gives the protein CASSLGTGQPGANVLTF.

This clonotype came up a few times. V is TRBV6-5 and J is TRBJ2-5, with D hard to call. V lost 0 bases and J lost 1, with 12 bases in between. The CDR3 runs to 16 residues. Germline lookup yields CDR1 MNHEY and CDR2 SVGAGI. CDR3 residues: CASSYSNKELQETQYF. The CDR3 DNA sequence: TGTGCCAGCAGTTACTCGAATAAGGAGCTCCAAGAGACCCAGTACTTC.

This clonotype was seen at least ten times. The chain joins TRBV10-3 to TRBJ1-2; D remains unclear. V was clipped by 0 bases and J by 6 bases, with 11 bases between them. Per germline, CDR1 ENHRY and CDR2 SYGVKD. The CDR3 runs to 14 residues. This CDR3 reads CAISESTVVDGYTF. Written as DNA, the CDR3 is TGTGCCATCAGTGAGTCGACGGTAGTTGATGGCTACACCTTC.

The genes are TRBV6-1 and TRBJ2-7, with a possible D match to TRBD1 (7 bases). Germline V gene lookup returns CDR1 MNHNS and CDR2 SASEGT. V was cut by 5 bases and J by 3 bases, with 14 bases left in between. The CDR3 length is 14 residues. CDR3 protein: CASSPNRGGYEQYF. CDR3 coding DNA: TGTGCCAGCAGTCCAAACAGGGGAGGCTACGAGCAGTACTTC.